This TCR beta chain was captured in a study of T cells in Graves' hyperthyroidism and ophthalmopathy. Overall study results and limits: By a 13 V-J model, ophthalmopathy was set apart from stable hyperthyroidism.

Graves' hyperthyroidism without ophthalmopathy progression within 18 months was termed stable. Exclusion followed for patients with uncontrolled infection, other autoimmune disease, pregnancy or lactation. Diagnoses were established using clinical symptoms, serum thyroxine and TRAb, thyroid ultrasound and orbital computed tomography. This clonotype was seen many times. Its antigen remains unidentified. RNA transcripts were the template for amplifying TCR beta CDR3 regions. The HTBI primer set was used in a first-round RT-PCR of the TCR CDR3. MiXCR, run by TCRdb on the multiplex PCR reads, gives a single entry per CDR3 protein. The table shows about 420,000 distinct CDR3 sequences, with around 14% occurring only once. This CDR3 has 15 amino acids. Deletions cut 1 base from V and 0 bases from J, with 6 bases between.

V usage is TRBV12-3 or TRBV12-4 and J usage is TRBJ1-4; weak D call: TRBD1 (6 bases). This TCR derives from a woman aged 18-29 years with Graves' hyperthyroidism. The sequenced sample was blood. This chain's CDR3 is CASSLGTATNEKLFF. The CDR3 DNA sequence: TGTGCCAGCAGTTTAGGGACAGCAACTAATGAAAAACTGTTTTTT.